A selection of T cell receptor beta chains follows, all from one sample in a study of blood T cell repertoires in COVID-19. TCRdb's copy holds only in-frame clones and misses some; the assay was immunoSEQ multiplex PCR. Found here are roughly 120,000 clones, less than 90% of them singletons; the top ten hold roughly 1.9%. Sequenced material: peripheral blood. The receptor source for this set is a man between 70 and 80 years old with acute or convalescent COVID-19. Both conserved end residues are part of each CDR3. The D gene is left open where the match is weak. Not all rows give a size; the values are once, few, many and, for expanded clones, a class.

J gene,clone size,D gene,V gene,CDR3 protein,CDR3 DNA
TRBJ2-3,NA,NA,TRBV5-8,CASSLGLWGADF,TGTGCCAGCAGCTTGGGACTGTGGGGCGCCGATTTT
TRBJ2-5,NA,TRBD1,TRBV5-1,CASSRSGRDRRETQYF,TGCGCCAGCAGCCGCTCAGGAAGGGACAGGAGGGAGACCCAGTACTTC
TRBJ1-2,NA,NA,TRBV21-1,CASSKDPRTGRRYGYTF,TGTGCCAGCAGCAAAGATCCCAGGACAGGAAGAAGATATGGCTACACCTTC
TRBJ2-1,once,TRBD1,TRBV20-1,CSARARQGQFF,TGCAGTGCTAGAGCTCGACAGGGGCAGTTCTTC
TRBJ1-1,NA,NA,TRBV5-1,CASSLTARNTEAFF,TGCGCCAGCAGCTTGACAGCCCGGAACACTGAAGCTTTCTTT
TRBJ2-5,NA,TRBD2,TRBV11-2,CASSLSGTYQETQYF,TGTGCCAGCAGCTTAAGCGGGACTTACCAAGAGACCCAGTACTTC
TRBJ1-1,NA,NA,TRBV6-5,CASSYSFQGNTEAFF,TGTGCCAGCAGTTACTCGTTCCAGGGGAACACTGAAGCTTTCTTT
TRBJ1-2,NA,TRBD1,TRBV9,CASSVDAGGASGYTF,TGTGCCAGCAGCGTAGATGCAGGGGGCGCCTCGGGCTACACCTTC
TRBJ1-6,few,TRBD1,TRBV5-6,CASSRGQGIDNSPLHF,TGTGCCAGCAGCCGAGGACAGGGTATCGATAATTCACCCCTCCACTTT
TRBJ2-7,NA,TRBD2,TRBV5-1,CASSLLAGAYYEQYF,TGCGCCAGCAGCTTGCTAGCGGGGGCATACTACGAGCAGTACTTC
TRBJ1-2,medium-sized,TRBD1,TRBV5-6,CASSTGAARAYGYTF,TGTGCCAGCAGTACAGGGGCCGCACGCGCATATGGCTACACCTTC
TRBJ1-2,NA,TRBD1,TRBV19,CASSDPGQGRGGYTF,TGTGCCAGTAGTGACCCGGGACAGGGCCGCGGGGGCTACACCTTC
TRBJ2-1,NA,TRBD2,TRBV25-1,CASSGAGGYNEQFF,TGTGCCAGCAGTGGAGCGGGGGGGTACAATGAGCAGTTCTTC
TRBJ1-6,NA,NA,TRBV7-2,CASSFTGPAYNSPLHF,TGTGCCAGCAGCTTTACAGGGCCCGCTTATAATTCACCCCTCCACTTT
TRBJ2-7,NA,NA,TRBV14,CASSQGPSGEQYF,TGTGCCAGCAGCCAAGGTCCCTCGGGCGAGCAGTACTTC
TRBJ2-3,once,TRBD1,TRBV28,CASSLVGQDTDTQYF,TGTGCCAGCAGTTTGGTGGGACAGGACACAGATACGCAGTATTTT
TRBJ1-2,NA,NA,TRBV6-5,CASKVGVVDYGYTF,TGTGCCAGCAAGGTCGGAGTTGTTGACTATGGCTACACCTTC
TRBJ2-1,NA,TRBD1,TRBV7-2,CASSSTGQGHEQFF,TGTGCCAGCAGCTCGACCGGACAGGGCCATGAGCAGTTCTTC
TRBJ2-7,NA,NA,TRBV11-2,CASSLPGDSSYEQYF,TGTGCCAGCAGCTTGCCAGGCGATAGCTCCTACGAGCAGTACTTC
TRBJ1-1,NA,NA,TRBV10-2,CASSYRVMNTEAFF,TGCGCCAGCAGTTACAGGGTAATGAACACTGAAGCTTTCTTT
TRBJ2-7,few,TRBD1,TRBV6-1,CASSEGTGFYEQYF,TGTGCCAGCAGTGAAGGGACAGGGTTCTACGAGCAGTACTTC
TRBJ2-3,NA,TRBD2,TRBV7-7,CASSLSYHPASGDTDTQYF,TGTGCTAGCAGCTTATCATACCATCCGGCTAGCGGAGACACAGATACGCAGTATTTT
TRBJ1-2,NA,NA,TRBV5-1,CASSLAAVNGYTF,TGCGCCAGCAGCTTGGCAGCGGTAAATGGCTACACCTTC
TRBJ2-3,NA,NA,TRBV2,CASSLGGFSTDTQYF,TGTGCCAGCAGTTTAGGCGGATTTAGCACAGATACGCAGTATTTT
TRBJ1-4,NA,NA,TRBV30,CAWARAGAIREKLFF,TGTGCCTGGGCCCGGGCGGGGGCAATCCGGGAAAAACTGTTTTTT
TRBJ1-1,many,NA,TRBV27,CASSLWPMNTEAFF,TGTGCCAGCAGTTTATGGCCGATGAACACTGAAGCTTTCTTT
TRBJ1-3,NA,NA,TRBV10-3,CAISAGTGNTIYF,TGTGCCATCAGTGCAGGAACTGGAAACACCATATATTTT
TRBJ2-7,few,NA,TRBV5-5,CASSVGQSEQYF,TGTGCCAGCAGCGTCGGACAGTCCGAGCAGTACTTC
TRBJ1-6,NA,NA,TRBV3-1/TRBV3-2,CASSYSTGPLTRSSYNSPLHF,TGTGCCAGCAGCTATTCCACAGGGCCACTTACTAGGAGCTCCTATAATTCACCCCTCCACTTT
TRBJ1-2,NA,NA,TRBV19,CASSPGNYGYTF,TGTGCCAGTAGTCCAGGAAACTATGGCTACACCTTC
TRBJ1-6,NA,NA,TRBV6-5,CASSRLDSPLHF,TGTGCCAGCTCACGTCTAGATTCACCCCTCCACTTT
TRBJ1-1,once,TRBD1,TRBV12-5,CASGRQGGTEAFF,TGTGCTAGTGGTCGACAGGGAGGCACTGAAGCTTTCTTT
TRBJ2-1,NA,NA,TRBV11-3,CASSLPPGDYNEQFF,TGTGCCAGCAGCTTACCACCTGGAGATTACAATGAGCAGTTCTTC
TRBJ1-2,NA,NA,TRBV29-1,CSARTEGYGYTF,TGCAGCGCCCGGACGGAGGGCTATGGCTACACCTTC
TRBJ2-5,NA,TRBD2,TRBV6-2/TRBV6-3,CASSYALPRAGEETQYF,TGTGCCAGCAGTTACGCCCTTCCTCGAGCGGGGGAAGAGACCCAGTACTTC
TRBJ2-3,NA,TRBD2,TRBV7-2,CASSLDIGGGDTQYF,TGTGCCAGCAGCTTAGATATCGGGGGGGGAGATACGCAGTATTTT
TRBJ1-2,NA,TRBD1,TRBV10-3,CAISEQGGYGYTF,TGTGCCATCAGTGAACAGGGGGGCTATGGCTACACCTTC
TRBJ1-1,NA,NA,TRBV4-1,CASSQGPHGGTEAFF,TGCGCCAGCAGCCAAGGTCCACACGGGGGGACTGAAGCTTTCTTT
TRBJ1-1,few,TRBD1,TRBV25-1,CASRQGAGEAFF,TGTGCCAGCAGACAGGGGGCGGGTGAAGCTTTCTTT
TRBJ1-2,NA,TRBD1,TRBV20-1,CSAGQGYGYTF,TGCAGTGCAGGACAGGGGTATGGCTACACCTTC
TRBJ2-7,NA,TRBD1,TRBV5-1,CASSLEGASYEQYF,TGCGCCAGCAGCTTGGAGGGGGCCTCCTACGAGCAGTACTTC
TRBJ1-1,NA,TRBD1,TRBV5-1,CASSSNRGKFAEAFF,TGCGCCAGCAGCAGCAACAGGGGGAAGTTCGCTGAAGCTTTCTTT
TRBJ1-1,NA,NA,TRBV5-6,CASSLRGGPNTEAFF,TGTGCCAGCAGCTTAAGGGGCGGACCGAACACTGAAGCTTTCTTT
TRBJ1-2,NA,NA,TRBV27,CASSYGGEGLYGYTF,TGTGCCAGCAGTTACGGGGGTGAAGGATTATATGGCTACACCTTC
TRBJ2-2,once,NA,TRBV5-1,CASSPFRGELFF,TGCGCCAGCAGCCCGTTCCGGGGGGAGCTGTTTTTT
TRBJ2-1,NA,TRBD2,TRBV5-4,CASSSAGVDPDEQFF,TGTGCCAGCAGCTCAGCGGGGGTCGACCCCGATGAGCAGTTCTTC
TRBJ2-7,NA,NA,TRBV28,CASRAESDEQYF,TGTGCCAGCAGGGCCGAATCAGACGAGCAGTACTTC
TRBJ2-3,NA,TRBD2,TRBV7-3,CASSPDLSGGAGTQYF,TGTGCCAGCAGTCCTGACTTGAGCGGGGGGGCAGGTACGCAGTATTTT
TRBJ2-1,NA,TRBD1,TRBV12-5,CASGLVTGTGGNEQFF,TGTGCTAGTGGTTTGGTCACCGGGACAGGGGGGAATGAGCAGTTCTTC
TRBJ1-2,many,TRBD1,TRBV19,CASREPGQGISGYTF,TGTGCCAGTAGGGAACCGGGACAGGGGATTTCTGGCTACACCTTC
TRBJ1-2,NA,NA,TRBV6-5,CASTLAATAYYGYTF,TGTGCCAGCACCTTAGCGGCGACAGCGTACTATGGCTACACCTTC
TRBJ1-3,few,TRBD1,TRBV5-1,CASSPFWDRGLSGNTIYF,TGCGCCAGCAGCCCGTTCTGGGACAGGGGCCTCTCTGGAAACACCATATATTTT
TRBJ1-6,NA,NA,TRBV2,CASSPDRPYNSPLHF,TGTGCCAGCAGCCCCGACAGGCCGTATAATTCACCCCTCCACTTT
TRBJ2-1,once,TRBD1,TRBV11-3,CASSLGGTGQTYNEQFF,TGTGCCAGCAGCTTAGGAGGTACGGGACAGACTTACAATGAGCAGTTCTTC